This T cell receptor (beta chain) derives from a study of CD4 T cells in relation to SARS-CoV-2 and coronaviruses. On the study more broadly: After roughly ten days of antigen culture, PBMC TCR beta CDR3s were sequenced. Study-wide results and caveats: SARS-CoV-2-driven expansion was significantly weaker in crossreactive than monoreactive clones.

Unexposed donor CD4+ T cells date from about 2011-2018, before the COVID-19 pandemic. The cells were cultured for approximately ten days before CD4+ T cells were isolated. As cell numbers allowed, unexposed-donor CD4+ T cells faced SARS-CoV-2 S/N and four cold-coronavirus spikes. Method: immunoSEQ multiplex PCR; TCRdb's copy keeps in-frame clones and lacks some. Found here are roughly 11,000 clones, around 84% of them singletons; the top ten hold about 25%. This clone was seen a single time. The antigen remains unidentified. Sequences were obtained from CD4+ T cells from PBMCs, cultured in vitro. The TCR originated in a human donor in good health.

Here the CDR3 reads CASSSGLAGAGEQYF. Here the CDR3 DNA reads TGTGCCAGCAGCAGTGGACTAGCGGGCGCGGGGGAGCAGTACTTC. This chain uses TRBV7-2 with TRBJ2-7; 11 bases map to TRBD2. There are 15 residues in the CDR3. The V and J ends lost 5 bases and 7 bases, in that order; junction bases with no gene match: 10. From germline, CDR1 is SGHTA and CDR2 FQGNSA.